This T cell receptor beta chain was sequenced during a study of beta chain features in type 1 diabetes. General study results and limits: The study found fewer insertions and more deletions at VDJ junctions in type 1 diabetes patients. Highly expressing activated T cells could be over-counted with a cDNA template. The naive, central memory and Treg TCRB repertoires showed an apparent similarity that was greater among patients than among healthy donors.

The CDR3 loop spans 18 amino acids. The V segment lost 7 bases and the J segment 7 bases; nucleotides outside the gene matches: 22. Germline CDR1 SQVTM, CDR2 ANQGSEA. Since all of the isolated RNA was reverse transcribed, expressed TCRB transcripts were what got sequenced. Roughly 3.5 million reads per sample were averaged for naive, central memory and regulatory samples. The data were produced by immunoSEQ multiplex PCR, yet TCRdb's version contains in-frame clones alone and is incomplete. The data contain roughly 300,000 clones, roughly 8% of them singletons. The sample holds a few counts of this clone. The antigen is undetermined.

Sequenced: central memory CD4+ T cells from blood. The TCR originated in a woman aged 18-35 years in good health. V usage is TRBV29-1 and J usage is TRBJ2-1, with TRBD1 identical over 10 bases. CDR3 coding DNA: TGCAGCGCGTCCGGGACAGGGGTGAGGGGCACCCCATTAAATGAGCAGTTCTTC. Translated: CSASGTGVRGTPLNEQFF.